This T cell receptor beta chain was captured in a study of regulatory T cells in long-lasting Graves disease. Study context: Treatment with antithyroid drugs for over 5 years, together with positive TSH receptor antibodies, meant persistent Graves' disease.

Building the TCR beta libraries relied on iRepertoire HTBI primers, and CDR3 regions underwent Arm-PCR. TCRdb fed the multiplex PCR reads into MiXCR, producing one record per CDR3 protein. The sample yields about 470,000 distinct CDR3 sequences, around 21% seen once. Time point specified: persistent/refractory GD, antithyroid drugs over 5 years with positive TRAb. RNA isolated from PBMCs was used to make the TCR library. An endocrinology department in Xi'an, China, recruited the patients. This clonotype was recorded many times. The sequence derives from a female donor with Graves disease. The sequences come from peripheral blood mononuclear cells (PBMCs), collected when the disease was refractory, from a patient treated with antithyroid drugs.

The CDR3 coding sequence is TGTGCCTCTGGAGAGGGTGTTAAGCCCCAGCATTTT. Encoded protein: CASGEGVKPQHF. V usage is TRBV10-3 and J usage is TRBJ1-5; D unclear. Germline V gene sequence: CDR1 ENHRY, CDR2 SYGVKD. With 11 bases removed from V and 8 bases from J, the gap between germline ends came to 16 bases. The CDR3 loop spans 12 amino acids.